The clone carrying this TCR beta chain was observed a few times. Antigen specificity is unknown. Using constant-segment primers, 5'RACE produced TCR alpha and TCR beta cDNA libraries carrying sample barcodes and UMIs. TCRdb analysed the 5' RACE reads with MiXCR anew, one entry per CDR3 protein. Of some 300,000 distinct CDR3 sequences listed, approximately 22% are singletons. CDR1 is SGHKS, CDR2 YYEKEE, per germline (reference sequence). V was shortened by 0 bases and J by 8 bases, with 8 bases between the two germline ends. CDR3 length: 12 residues. This entry is derived from a study of T-cell memory formation after mild COVID-19. Study background: TCR clusters were largely donor specific. Study-level points and caveats: Clones contracting across day 15 to 85 had a balanced CD4/CD8 profile; later expanding clones leaned CD4+. A subset of responding clones appeared in pre-infection memory, suggesting cross-reactive memory joined.

The clonotype was recovered from a man younger than 35 who had mild COVID-19 (a few samples of this study predate the infection). Cell type and time point are not known. The material sequenced was PBMCs or a T cell subset sorted from them (not recorded which). The gene calls are TRBV5-5 and TRBJ1-1; D is uncertain. CDR3 bases: TGTGCCAGCAGCTTGGTGGTTAGCGAAGCTTTCTTT. Its translation: CASSLVVSEAFF.